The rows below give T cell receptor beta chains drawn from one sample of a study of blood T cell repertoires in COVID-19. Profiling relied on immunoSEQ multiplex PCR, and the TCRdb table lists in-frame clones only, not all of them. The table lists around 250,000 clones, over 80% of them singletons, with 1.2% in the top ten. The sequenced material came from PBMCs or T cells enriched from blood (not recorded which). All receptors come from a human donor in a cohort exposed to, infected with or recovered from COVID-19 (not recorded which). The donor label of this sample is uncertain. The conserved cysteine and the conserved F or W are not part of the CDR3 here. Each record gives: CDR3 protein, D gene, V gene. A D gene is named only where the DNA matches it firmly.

cdr3_aa: ASKGPGQSSYEQY
d_call: NA
v_call: TRBV19

cdr3_aa: ATGLGGTEAF
d_call: NA
v_call: TRBV25-1

cdr3_aa: ASSNRAYEQY
d_call: NA
v_call: TRBV6-5

cdr3_aa: SVEDTLAGGAETQY
d_call: TRBD2
v_call: TRBV29-1

cdr3_aa: ASSLGLTREIAVRAF
d_call: NA
v_call: TRBV7-9

cdr3_aa: ASRSDSSFSYEQY
d_call: NA
v_call: TRBV27

cdr3_aa: ASSYLAALLYNEQF
d_call: NA
v_call: TRBV19

cdr3_aa: ASSQDGREQY
d_call: NA
v_call: TRBV3-1/TRBV3-2

cdr3_aa: ASSSGQGGTEAF
d_call: TRBD1
v_call: TRBV2

cdr3_aa: ATSKARQGYEQY
d_call: TRBD1
v_call: TRBV15

cdr3_aa: ASSESRGAGEKLF
d_call: NA
v_call: TRBV6-1

cdr3_aa: ASSWGVNTEAF
d_call: NA
v_call: TRBV19

cdr3_aa: ASSFKREGTEAF
d_call: NA
v_call: TRBV11-3

cdr3_aa: ASSLGSGQGDTEAF
d_call: TRBD1
v_call: TRBV7-9

cdr3_aa: ASSSRGGTVYGYT
d_call: TRBD1
v_call: TRBV7-2

cdr3_aa: ASSTGQTMNTEAF
d_call: NA
v_call: TRBV5-1

cdr3_aa: ASSLDGSGTEAF
d_call: NA
v_call: TRBV7-8

cdr3_aa: ASSSGYGTDTQY
d_call: NA
v_call: TRBV19

cdr3_aa: ASSPPRLNLYPETQY
d_call: NA
v_call: TRBV3-1/TRBV3-2

cdr3_aa: ASSSPSAGDTEAF
d_call: NA
v_call: TRBV27

cdr3_aa: ASSVGLGFGQY
d_call: NA
v_call: TRBV9

cdr3_aa: ATAGGRGFGYEQY
d_call: TRBD1
v_call: TRBV27

cdr3_aa: ASSIQAGSPYNEQF
d_call: NA
v_call: TRBV19

cdr3_aa: ASSNRDRGTYEQY
d_call: TRBD1
v_call: TRBV6-5

cdr3_aa: ASRTGLGLSYEQY
d_call: NA
v_call: TRBV6-4

cdr3_aa: ASSPRGKTQY
d_call: NA
v_call: TRBV12-3/TRBV12-4

cdr3_aa: ASSLLPYGNYGYT
d_call: NA
v_call: TRBV7-2

cdr3_aa: ASSLWGGQTDTQY
d_call: NA
v_call: TRBV5-4

cdr3_aa: ASDAEQGNRSPLH
d_call: TRBD1
v_call: TRBV4-1

cdr3_aa: SVGHVQETQY
d_call: NA
v_call: TRBV29-1

cdr3_aa: ASSQGTGSIGYT
d_call: TRBD1
v_call: TRBV4-2

cdr3_aa: ATSPPRRGNQPQH
d_call: NA
v_call: TRBV15

cdr3_aa: AISPDNTQY
d_call: NA
v_call: TRBV10-3

cdr3_aa: AWNVDRVSGYNSPLH
d_call: TRBD1
v_call: TRBV30

cdr3_aa: ATSRDLSRAGGYT
d_call: NA
v_call: TRBV15

cdr3_aa: ASRRGGTTNHGYT
d_call: NA
v_call: TRBV6-5

cdr3_aa: ASSGGQGGNEKLF
d_call: TRBD1
v_call: TRBV5-1

cdr3_aa: ASSPGLRETQY
d_call: NA
v_call: TRBV5-8

cdr3_aa: ASSYSGRASEAF
d_call: NA
v_call: TRBV6-5

cdr3_aa: ASRGGELF
d_call: NA
v_call: TRBV5-1